This T cell receptor beta chain was documented in a study of blood T cell repertoires in COVID-19. There are 14 residues in the CDR3. Germline CDR1 SGHDT, CDR2 YYEEEE. The V gene lost 4 bases and the J gene lost 8 bases, with 18 bases spanning the gap. Sequenced by immunoSEQ multiplex PCR; TCRdb stores in-frame clones only, minus some. The sample comprises some 150,000 clones, 84% of which are singletons, and about 16% rests with the top ten. V and J are TRBV5-6 and TRBJ1-2, with D possibly matching TRBD1 (6 bases). This clonotype was obtained from a man over 45 who had recovered from COVID-19. The specimen sequenced was PBMCs or T cells enriched from blood (not recorded which). Here the CDR3 DNA reads TGTGCCAGCAGCGTTCGACAGGCGCCCTCGGGCTACACCTTC. Amino acids: CASSVRQAPSGYTF.